These T cell receptor beta chains were read from a single sample in a study of blood T cell repertoires in COVID-19. Clones were sequenced by immunoSEQ multiplex PCR, and TCRdb holds only the in-frame ones, with some missing. The sample holds fewer than 45,000 clones, roughly nine tenths seen once. Sample: peripheral blood. These receptors came from a man in his sixties with active or convalescent COVID-19. The CDR3 runs from the conserved cysteine through the conserved F or W. Fields, in order: V gene, D gene, clone size, J gene, CDR3 protein, CDR3 DNA. A D gene is named only where the DNA matches it firmly. Size is stated for part of the rows, as once, few or many counts, or as a class when the clone is expanded.

TRBV7-7	-	-	TRBJ2-2	CASSLRIAGHTGELFF	TGTGCTAGCAGCCTTAGGATCGCGGGTCACACCGGGGAGCTGTTTTTT
TRBV28	TRBD1	-	TRBJ2-7	CASSFSGTGKDEQYF	TGTGCCAGCAGCTTCTCCGGGACAGGGAAAGACGAGCAGTACTTC
TRBV29-1	TRBD2	-	TRBJ2-1	CSVAGLAASYNEQFF	TGCAGCGTGGCGGGACTAGCGGCATCCTACAATGAGCAGTTCTTC
TRBV15	TRBD2	-	TRBJ2-1	CATSSPVGREGRNEQFF	TGTGCCACCAGCAGCCCGGTGGGGCGGGAGGGCCGAAATGAGCAGTTCTTC
TRBV2	TRBD1	-	TRBJ1-1	CASSRQGAVGTEAFF	TGTGCCAGCAGCAGGCAGGGGGCTGTAGGCACTGAAGCTTTCTTT
TRBV4-1	-	-	TRBJ1-1	CASSQGSGVRDTEAFF	TGCGCCAGCAGCCAAGGTTCCGGGGTGAGGGACACTGAAGCTTTCTTT
TRBV4-3	TRBD1	-	TRBJ1-1	CASSFKGGNTEAFF	TGCGCCAGCAGCTTTAAAGGGGGCAACACTGAAGCTTTCTTT
TRBV27	-	-	TRBJ1-6	CASSLMQGVRSPLHF	TGTGCCAGCAGTTTAATGCAGGGTGTCAGGTCACCCCTCCACTTT
TRBV7-3	-	-	TRBJ1-5	CASSFLGDRNQPQHF	TGTGCCAGCAGCTTTTTAGGCGACAGAAATCAGCCCCAGCATTTT
TRBV19	-	once	TRBJ1-6	CASSMGGLNSPLHF	TGTGCCAGTAGTATGGGGGGGCTAAATTCACCCCTCCACTTT
TRBV4-3	-	-	TRBJ2-2	CASSQGLITGELFF	TGCGCCAGCAGCCAAGGGCTCATCACCGGGGAGCTGTTTTTT
TRBV24-1	-	-	TRBJ2-2	CATSDPGQATGELFF	TGTGCCACCAGTGATCCGGGACAAGCGACCGGGGAGCTGTTTTTT
TRBV5-1	TRBD2	-	TRBJ2-1	CASCRTSGDPYNEQFF	TGCGCCAGCTGCCGGACTAGCGGGGACCCCTACAATGAGCAGTTCTTC
TRBV19	TRBD1	-	TRBJ1-3	CASSPGTGTGNTIYF	TGTGCCAGTAGTCCAGGGACAGGGACTGGAAACACCATATATTTT
TRBV4-1	-	-	TRBJ2-1	CASSQDSRVIEQFF	TGCGCCAGCAGCCAAGATTCTCGCGTTATCGAGCAGTTCTTC
TRBV5-1	TRBD1	-	TRBJ2-3	CASSRARQGLSDTQYF	TGCGCCAGCAGCCGGGCCCGACAGGGTCTCTCAGATACGCAGTATTTT
TRBV7-9	TRBD1	-	TRBJ2-3	CATPLQGSTDTQYF	TGTGCCACCCCTTTACAGGGGAGCACAGATACGCAGTATTTT
TRBV4-1	-	-	TRBJ1-2	CASSQVIRTLDNYGYTF	TGCGCCAGCAGCCAAGTGATTCGGACACTGGATAACTATGGCTACACCTTC
TRBV7-3	TRBD2	-	TRBJ2-1	CASSLYGLAGRLNNEQFF	TGTGCCAGCAGCTTATACGGACTAGCGGGGAGACTTAACAATGAGCAGTTCTTC
TRBV5-4	TRBD2	-	TRBJ2-1	CASSQLAGAYNEQFF	TGTGCCAGCAGCCAACTAGCGGGAGCGTACAATGAGCAGTTCTTC
TRBV14	TRBD1	-	TRBJ2-5	CASSEREGQEGETQYF	TGTGCCAGCAGCGAAAGAGAGGGACAGGAAGGGGAGACCCAGTACTTC
TRBV19	-	-	TRBJ1-2	CASTPEEGVFYGYTF	TGTGCCAGTACTCCCGAAGAGGGGGTATTCTATGGCTACACCTTC
TRBV7-2	-	-	TRBJ2-7	CASSLTASSSYEQYF	TGTGCCAGCAGCTTAACCGCGAGTAGCTCCTACGAGCAGTACTTC
TRBV2	-	-	TRBJ2-2	CASSPEGDGELFF	TGTGCCAGCAGCCCCGAGGGGGACGGGGAGCTGTTTTTT
TRBV5-1	TRBD1	-	TRBJ1-6	CASSLAIGTGGEDSPLHF	TGCGCCAGCAGCTTGGCCATCGGGACAGGGGGCGAGGATTCACCCCTCCACTTT
TRBV5-1	TRBD1	-	TRBJ1-5	CASSLAQGADQPQHF	TGCGCCAGCAGCCTGGCACAGGGGGCTGACCAGCCCCAGCATTTT
TRBV27	-	-	TRBJ1-1	CASSFSGSEAFF	TGTGCCAGCAGTTTTTCCGGGTCTGAAGCTTTCTTT
TRBV27	TRBD1	-	TRBJ1-2	CASSQLTGRFDYTF	TGTGCCAGCAGCCAATTGACAGGGAGGTTCGACTACACCTTC
TRBV6-5	TRBD1	-	TRBJ1-5	CASSYLQGQPQHF	TGTGCCAGCAGTTACTTACAGGGGCAGCCCCAGCATTTT
TRBV7-3	TRBD1	-	TRBJ2-2	CASSPQGADTGELFF	TGTGCCAGCAGCCCACAGGGGGCTGACACCGGGGAGCTGTTTTTT
TRBV5-4	-	once	TRBJ1-1	CASSLGARNTEAFF	TGTGCCAGCAGCTTGGGCGCTAGGAACACTGAAGCTTTCTTT
TRBV14	-	-	TRBJ2-7	CASSPLSGAYEQYF	TGTGCCAGCAGCCCCCTCTCAGGGGCCTACGAGCAGTACTTC
TRBV12-5	-	-	TRBJ2-2	CASGLGLGNTGELFF	TGTGCTAGTGGTTTGGGCCTAGGGAACACCGGGGAGCTGTTTTTT
TRBV6-5	-	-	TRBJ2-1	CASSWTVYNEQFF	TGTGCCAGCAGTTGGACAGTTTACAATGAGCAGTTCTTC
TRBV11-2	-	-	TRBJ2-3	CASSFPGTDTQYF	TGTGCCAGCAGCTTTCCAGGCACAGATACGCAGTATTTT
TRBV4-3	TRBD2	-	TRBJ2-1	CASSQDRASGSNNEQFF	TGCGCCAGCAGCCAAGATAGGGCTAGCGGGAGCAACAATGAGCAGTTCTTC
TRBV7-3	-	once	TRBJ1-1	CASSALGGNTEAFF	TGTGCCAGCAGCGCCCTCGGGGGGAACACTGAAGCTTTCTTT
TRBV9	TRBD1	once	TRBJ2-5	CASSQRGRAPPETQYF	TGTGCCAGCAGTCAAAGGGGGCGGGCTCCCCCGGAGACCCAGTACTTC
TRBV27	-	-	TRBJ1-3	CASSLTGRARNTIYF	TGTGCCAGCAGTCTGACAGGAAGGGCGAGAAACACCATATATTTT
TRBV11-3	TRBD1	-	TRBJ1-2	CARRDREHYGYTF	TGTGCCAGGAGGGACAGGGAGCACTATGGCTACACCTTC
TRBV9	-	-	TRBJ2-7	CASSTQPGGPYEQYF	TGTGCCAGCAGCACCCAACCCGGGGGACCTTACGAGCAGTACTTC
TRBV5-1	TRBD1	-	TRBJ2-5	CASSRQGQETQYF	TGCGCCAGCAGTAGACAGGGACAAGAGACCCAGTACTTC
TRBV7-9	-	-	TRBJ2-7	CASSQVGEQYF	TGTGCCAGCAGCCAGGTGGGCGAGCAGTACTTC
TRBV18	TRBD1	-	TRBJ2-2	CASLPQGANTGELFF	TGTGCCAGCCTCCCACAGGGGGCGAACACCGGGGAGCTGTTTTTT
TRBV19	-	-	TRBJ1-5	CASSKTNRPYSNQPQHF	TGTGCCAGTAGTAAGACCAACAGGCCTTATAGCAATCAGCCCCAGCATTTT
TRBV15	TRBD2	-	TRBJ2-2	CATTRGGRDTGELFF	TGTGCCACCACTCGGGGAGGGAGGGACACCGGGGAGCTGTTTTTT
TRBV6-4	TRBD2	-	TRBJ2-1	CASSQSGRSYNEQFF	TGTGCCAGCAGTCAAAGCGGGAGGTCCTACAATGAGCAGTTCTTC
TRBV6-5	-	-	TRBJ1-2	CASSYAARGNYGYTF	TGTGCCAGCAGTTACGCCGCCAGGGGTAACTATGGCTACACCTTC
TRBV6-5	-	-	TRBJ2-1	CASSYWSTNEQFF	TGTGCCAGCAGTTACTGGAGCACCAATGAGCAGTTCTTC
TRBV11-2	-	once	TRBJ2-7	CASSLVGGRGDSYEQYF	TGTGCCAGCAGCTTAGTGGGTGGCAGGGGGGACTCCTACGAGCAGTACTTC
TRBV7-8	TRBD1	-	TRBJ1-2	CASSPTGVIGYGYTF	TGTGCCAGCAGCCCGACAGGGGTGATCGGCTATGGCTACACCTTC
TRBV4-3	-	-	TRBJ2-2	CASSHLAGDQSTGELFF	TGCGCCAGCAGCCATCTCGCAGGGGATCAAAGCACCGGGGAGCTGTTTTTT
TRBV3-1/TRBV3-2	TRBD1	-	TRBJ1-1	CASSQSGGYTEAFF	TGTGCCAGCAGCCAATCAGGGGGCTACACTGAAGCTTTCTTT
TRBV27	TRBD2	-	TRBJ2-1	CASSLYAGGTYNEQFF	TGTGCCAGCAGTTTATATGCGGGAGGGACCTACAATGAGCAGTTCTTC
TRBV7-3	TRBD1	-	TRBJ2-2	CASSSGTGGITGELFF	TGTGCCAGCAGTTCCGGGACAGGGGGCATCACCGGGGAGCTGTTTTTT
TRBV5-6	-	-	TRBJ1-2	CASSLDQNHYGYTF	TGTGCCAGCAGCTTGGACCAGAATCACTATGGCTACACCTTC
TRBV28	-	-	TRBJ1-4	CASSFTLTNEKLFF	TGTGCCAGCAGTTTCACTCTTACTAATGAAAAACTGTTTTTT